The 10 T cell receptor beta chains listed next were all sequenced from one sample in a study of identical twins. TCRdb ran MiXCR on the 5' RACE reads and lists one entry per CDR3 protein. This sample carries approximately 210,000 distinct CDR3 sequences, roughly 10% of them seen once, and the ten largest clones take 4.5% to 5.5%. The sequenced sample consisted of memory (CD45RO+) T cells sorted from blood. These receptors all come from a woman under 30 in good health.

The sample holds a few counts of this clonotype. At one end, the junction sequence differs from germline, possibly due to a read error. This chain uses TRBV7-9 with TRBJ2-1; no clear D. The V gene's germline CDR1 is SEHNR and CDR2 FQNEAQ (reference sequence). This CDR3 has 13 amino acids. This chain's CDR3 is CAGSLTGSGEQFF. In DNA, the CDR3 is TGTGCCGGCAGCTTAACGGGCTCGGGTGAGCAGTTCTTC.

In its sample, this clonotype was seen a few times. The rearrangement links TRBV19 to TRBJ2-1, with D possibly TRBD2 on 6 matching bases. Germline V lookup: CDR1 LNHDA, CDR2 SQIVND (reference sequence). Trimming shortened V by 4 bases and J by 10 bases, and 14 bases separated the two germline ends. The CDR3 has 13 residues. CDR3 sequence reads: CASSKEGGGEQFF. For the CDR3, the DNA is TGTGCCAGTAGTAAGGAGGGAGGAGGCGAGCAGTTCTTC.

This clonotype was seen repeatedly, ten times or more. The chain is built from TRBV20-1 and TRBJ1-1, with D possibly being TRBD1 (5 bases). This CDR3 contains 14 residues. CDR1 is DFQATT and CDR2 is SNEGSKA in the germline V gene (reference sequence). V was clipped by 3 bases and J by 6 bases, with 17 bases between them. The CDR3 coding sequence is TGCAGTGCTAGCCCCGGGACGGCTAAGGCTGAAGCTTTCTTT. This gives the protein CSASPGTAKAEAFF.

A note on this clonotype: A read error may be the cause here, since a much bigger clone is one base away. This chain connects TRBV20-1 to TRBJ2-3, with a weak D call TRBD1 (6 bases). Per the germline V gene, CDR1 is DFQATT and CDR2 is SNEGSKA (reference sequence). This CDR3 contains 16 residues. CDR3 sequence: CSASLQGRGNTGTQYF. CDR3 bases: TGCAGTGCTAGTCTACAGGGTCGGGGTAACACAGGTACGCAGTATTTT.

This clonotype was picked up a small number of times. The genes are TRBV6-1 and TRBJ1-4; D ambiguous. The V and J ends lost 10 bases and 8 bases respectively, with 20 bases between them. The CDR3 contains 14 residues. Germline V lookup: CDR1 MNHNS, CDR2 SASEGT. CDR3 nucleotides: TGTGCCACCTTCACCGGCTCCCTGGGGGAAAAACTGTTTTTT. Residues: CATFTGSLGEKLFF.

Details on this clonotype: One end of the junction fails to match germline, which may point to a read error. V usage is TRBV10-1 and J usage is TRBJ1-2; no reliable D call. Per germline, CDR1 WNHNN and CDR2 SYGVQD (reference sequence). This CDR3 is 12 amino acids long. CDR3 loop: CASSEWVRSWGF. The DNA for the CDR3 is TGCGCCAGCAGTGAGTGGGTCCGAAGCTGGGGCTTC.

This clonotype showed up just a few times. The chain carries TRBV12-3 or TRBV12-4 and TRBJ1-5; D gene ambiguous. The V end lost 6 bases, the J end lost 2 bases, and 17 bases lay between the germline ends. This CDR3 spans 16 amino acids. CDR3 coding DNA: TGTGCCAGCAGGCTGTCCCATCCGACCGGCAATCAGCCCCAGCATTTT. Encoded protein: CASRLSHPTGNQPQHF.

This clonotype was detected a few times. V and J are TRBV6-1 and TRBJ1-6, with TRBD1 matching over 8 bases. This CDR3 comprises 15 residues. Germline assignment: CDR1 MNHNS and CDR2 SASEGT. V was pared by 7 bases and J by 7 bases, with 9 bases of the junction left unmatched. The DNA for the CDR3 is TGTGCCAGCAAATCAGACAGGGGCGAAAATTCACCCCTCCACTTT. Translated: CASKSDRGENSPLHF.

V and J are TRBV9 and TRBJ1-3, with D tentatively TRBD1 (6 bases). The CDR3 is made up of 14 amino acids. Germline assignment: CDR1 SGDLS and CDR2 YYNGEE. Trimming cost V 4 bases and J 2 bases, with 10 bases left between them. CDR3 nucleotide sequence: TGTGCCAGCAGCCCAGCAGGGGCTGGAAACACCATATATTTT. Its protein product is CASSPAGAGNTIYF.

The chain is built from TRBV7-6 and TRBJ2-7; 8 nucleotides align to TRBD2. The CDR3 sequence is 16 residues long. The germline CDR1 and CDR2 sequences are SGHVS and FNYEAQ. The V gene end was trimmed by 5 bases and the J gene end by 7 bases; junction bases not matched to a gene: 16. The CDR3 protein is CASSRGSGGPSEEQYF. CDR3 in DNA: TGTGCCAGCAGCCGCGGGTCGGGAGGGCCCTCAGAGGAGCAGTACTTC.